This TCR beta chain was sequenced for a study of neurological immune-mediated disorders. TCRdb re-called the 5' RACE reads with MiXCR, one entry per CDR3 protein. The table shows 28,000 or so distinct CDR3 sequences, with under 25% occurring only once. The J segment lost 1 base and the V segment lost 1 base, leaving 7 bases of the junction unmatched. In germline, CDR1 is SEHNR, CDR2 FQNEAQ (reference sequence). The CDR3 is made up of 16 amino acids. This TCR was sampled from a woman in her fifties or sixties in good health. Sequenced: PBMCs. The genes are TRBV7-9 and TRBJ2-7; 7 bases align to TRBD1. The CDR3 sequence is CASSLDWSGGSYEQYF. The CDR3 nucleotides are TGTGCCAGCAGCTTAGATTGGTCAGGGGGATCCTACGAGCAGTACTTC.